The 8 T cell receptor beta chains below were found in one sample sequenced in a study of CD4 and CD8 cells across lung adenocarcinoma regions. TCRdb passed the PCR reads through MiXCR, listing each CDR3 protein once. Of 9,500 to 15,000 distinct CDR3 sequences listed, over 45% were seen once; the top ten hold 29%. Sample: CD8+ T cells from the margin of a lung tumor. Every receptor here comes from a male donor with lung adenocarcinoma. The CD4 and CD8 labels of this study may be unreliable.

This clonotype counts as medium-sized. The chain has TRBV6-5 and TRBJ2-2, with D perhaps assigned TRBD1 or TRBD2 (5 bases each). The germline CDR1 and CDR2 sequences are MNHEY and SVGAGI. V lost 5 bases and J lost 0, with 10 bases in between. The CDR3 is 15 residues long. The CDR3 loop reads CASSRDRSNTGELFF. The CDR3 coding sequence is TGTGCCAGCAGTAGGGACCGCTCGAACACCGGGGAGCTGTTTTTT.

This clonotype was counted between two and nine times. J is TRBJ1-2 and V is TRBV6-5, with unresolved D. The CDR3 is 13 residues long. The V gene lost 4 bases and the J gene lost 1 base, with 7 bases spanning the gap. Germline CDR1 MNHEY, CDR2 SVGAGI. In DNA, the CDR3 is TGTGCCAGCAGTTTAATGGATAACTATGGCTACACCTTC. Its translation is CASSLMDNYGYTF.

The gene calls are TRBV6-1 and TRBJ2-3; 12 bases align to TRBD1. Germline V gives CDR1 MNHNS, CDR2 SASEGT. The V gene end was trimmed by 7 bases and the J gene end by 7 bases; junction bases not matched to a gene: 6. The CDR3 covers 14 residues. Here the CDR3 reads CASNRDRGRNTQYF. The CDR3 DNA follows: TGTGCCAGCAACCGGGACAGGGGGCGGAATACGCAGTATTTT.

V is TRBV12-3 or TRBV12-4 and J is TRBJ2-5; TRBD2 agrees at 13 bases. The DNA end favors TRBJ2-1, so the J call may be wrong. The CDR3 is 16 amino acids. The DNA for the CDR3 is TGTGCCAGCAGTGACCCGACTAGCGGGAGGCGGGGGACCCAGTTCTTC. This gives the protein CASSDPTSGRRGTQFF.

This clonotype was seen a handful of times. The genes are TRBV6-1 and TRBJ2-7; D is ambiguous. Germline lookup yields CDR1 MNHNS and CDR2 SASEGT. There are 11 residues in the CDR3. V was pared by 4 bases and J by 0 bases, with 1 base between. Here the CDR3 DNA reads TGTGCCAGCAGTGTCTCCTACGAGCAGTACTTC. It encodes CASSVSYEQYF.

CDR3 protein: CSARASGRWATDTQYF. The CDR3 DNA reads TGCAGTGCGCGCGCCTCGGGGCGATGGGCCACAGACACTCAGTATTTT. The chain recombines TRBV20-1 with TRBJ2-3; D might be TRBD1 or TRBD2, each matching 5 bases. V lost 6 bases to trimming and J lost 12 bases, with 31 bases between them. The length of the CDR3 is 16 residues. The germline gives CDR1 DFQATT, CDR2 SNEGSKA (reference sequence).

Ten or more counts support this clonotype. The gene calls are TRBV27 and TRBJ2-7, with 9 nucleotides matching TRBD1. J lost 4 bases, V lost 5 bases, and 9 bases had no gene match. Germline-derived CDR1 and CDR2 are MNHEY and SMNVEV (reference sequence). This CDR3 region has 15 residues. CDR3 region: CASSRRPDRGYEQYF. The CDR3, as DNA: TGTGCCAGCAGTCGTCGGCCGGACAGGGGATACGAGCAGTACTTC.

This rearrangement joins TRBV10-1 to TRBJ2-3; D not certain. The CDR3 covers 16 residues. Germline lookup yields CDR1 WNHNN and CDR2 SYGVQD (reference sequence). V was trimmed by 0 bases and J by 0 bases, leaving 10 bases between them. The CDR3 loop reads CASSESPGASTDTQYF. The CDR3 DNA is TGCGCCAGCAGTGAGTCTCCAGGAGCTAGCACAGATACGCAGTATTTT.